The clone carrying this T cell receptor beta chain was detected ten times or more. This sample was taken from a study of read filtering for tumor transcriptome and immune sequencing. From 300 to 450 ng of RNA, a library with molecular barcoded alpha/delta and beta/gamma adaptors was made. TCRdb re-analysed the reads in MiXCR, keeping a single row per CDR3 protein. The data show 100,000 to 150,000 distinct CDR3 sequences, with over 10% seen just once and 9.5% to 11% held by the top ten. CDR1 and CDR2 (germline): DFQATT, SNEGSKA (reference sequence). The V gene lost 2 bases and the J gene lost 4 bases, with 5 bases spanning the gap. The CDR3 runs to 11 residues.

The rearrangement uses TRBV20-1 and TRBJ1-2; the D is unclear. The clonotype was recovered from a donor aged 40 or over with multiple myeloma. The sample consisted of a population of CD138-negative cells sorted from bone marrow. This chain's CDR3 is CSARRSYGYTF. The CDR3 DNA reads TGCAGTGCTAGACGATCCTATGGCTACACCTTC.